A selection of T cell receptor beta chains follows, all from one sample in a study of naive and memory T cell subsets. TCRdb used MiXCR to reprocess the UMI-ligation and nested PCR reads, holding one entry per CDR3 protein. The table records 98,000 or so distinct CDR3 sequences, approximately 15% of them present only once. The sequenced sample was naive CD8+ T cells from blood. The receptors were sampled from a human donor in good health. Both conserved end residues are part of each CDR3. Fields, in order: V gene, CDR3 protein.

v_gene: TRBV4-3
CDR3aa: CASSQDWTGSNQPQHF

v_gene: TRBV4-2
CDR3aa: CASSQDAGIFSYEQYF

v_gene: TRBV7-9
CDR3aa: CASRTGTGILVGEQYF

v_gene: TRBV5-5
CDR3aa: CASSQFSSRNEQFF

v_gene: TRBV6-5
CDR3aa: CASGDLSGEQYF

v_gene: TRBV20-1
CDR3aa: CSAWGLAENYNEQFF

v_gene: TRBV30
CDR3aa: CAWRLNTEAFF

v_gene: TRBV5-5
CDR3aa: CASSLGMVSGQPQHF

v_gene: TRBV12-3/TRBV12-4
CDR3aa: CASKSSGSYNEQFF

v_gene: TRBV7-9
CDR3aa: CASSHLQGAGTEAFF

v_gene: TRBV12-3/TRBV12-4
CDR3aa: CASSLGGQGRNQPQHF

v_gene: TRBV29-1
CDR3aa: CSGVESSYGYTF

v_gene: TRBV7-9
CDR3aa: CASSLALGSSYEQYF

v_gene: TRBV7-6
CDR3aa: CASSLVGAEETQYF

v_gene: TRBV7-2
CDR3aa: CASSSPMSYEQYF

v_gene: TRBV4-1
CDR3aa: CASSQEEGQGGGEQYF

v_gene: TRBV3-1
CDR3aa: CASSQADAVYEQYF

v_gene: TRBV4-2
CDR3aa: CASSPRNRRDTQYF

v_gene: TRBV3-1
CDR3aa: CASSPGQGARTEAFF

v_gene: TRBV29-1
CDR3aa: CSVQAWASGGTTDTQYF

v_gene: TRBV10-3
CDR3aa: CAISRTGWDEQYF

v_gene: TRBV7-3
CDR3aa: CASSPTQMVYNEQFF

v_gene: TRBV10-3
CDR3aa: CATRDGSNYGYTF

v_gene: TRBV6-1
CDR3aa: CASSEPTLADDTDTQYF

v_gene: TRBV20-1
CDR3aa: CSASLFPPQLNQETQYF

v_gene: TRBV6-1
CDR3aa: CASSPGVTYEQYF

v_gene: TRBV29-1
CDR3aa: CSVDGLFSDTQYF

v_gene: TRBV20-1
CDR3aa: CSARGSDPTFGYGYTF

v_gene: TRBV20-1
CDR3aa: CSASHSGGALSTNNEQFF

v_gene: TRBV5-6
CDR3aa: CASSQGQVRGTEAFF

v_gene: TRBV5-1
CDR3aa: CASSSGHHQEGYGYTF

v_gene: TRBV6-2/TRBV6-3
CDR3aa: CASSYSSANTEAFF

v_gene: TRBV27
CDR3aa: CASSLLPASGVTMKQFF

v_gene: TRBV28
CDR3aa: CASSAPLVADTQYF

v_gene: TRBV29-1
CDR3aa: CSVGWGQGAGNEQFF

v_gene: TRBV12-3/TRBV12-4
CDR3aa: CASRGTGYYNEQFF

v_gene: TRBV7-9
CDR3aa: CASSLALGDRDNYGYTF

v_gene: TRBV5-4
CDR3aa: CASSLAVGGNGYTF

v_gene: TRBV11-3
CDR3aa: CASSVRGEQFF

v_gene: TRBV20-1
CDR3aa: CSARDVTENTEAFF